This TCR beta chain appears in the sequencing data of a study of blood T cell repertoires in COVID-19. Study-wide background: Some COVID-19 samples were acute and others convalescent; all came from the United States, Italy and Spain. Sample material is recorded as cDNA or gDNA derived from T cells, B-cell-depleted T cells, or PBMCs.

This clone came up once. The germline gives CDR1 SGDLS, CDR2 YYNGEE. This CDR3 region has 15 residues. V was shortened by 0 bases and J by 10 bases, with 17 bases between the two germline ends. As originally analysed: From reference gene primer amplification, estimates of nucleated cell counts were derived. Using immunoSEQ multiplex PCR, the repertoire was profiled, and TCRdb retains in-frame clones only, with some absent. The V and J calls and clone size were taken over from that table, and D and trimming were inferred from the DNA. Here the sample spans approximately 250,000 clones, nearly 85% being singletons.

Sequencing was done on a sample of peripheral blood. The receptor was derived from a human donor in a cohort sampled during active COVID-19. This rearrangement joins TRBV9 to TRBJ2-1; D gene unclear. CDR3 DNA sequence: TGTGCCAGCAGCGTAGCTACGAGCGAGGTATGGGAGCAGTTCTTC. This codes for CASSVATSEVWEQFF.